This entry describes one T cell receptor beta chain. The sample is drawn from a study of shared clonotypes between healthy human individuals. Spread over ten immunoSEQ deep assay plates, unsorted PBMC DNA underwent sequencing. The repertoire was sequenced with immunoSEQ multiplex PCR; TCRdb's copy has only in-frame clones and lacks some. The repertoire holds about 450,000 clones, with around 75% as singletons. Germline V CDR1 and CDR2: MGHRA, YSYEKL. This CDR3 has 14 amino acids. V lost 3 bases and J 10 bases, leaving 16 bases between the germline ends. The chain carries TRBV4-1 and TRBJ2-1, with D perhaps TRBD2 (5 bases). Sample: PBMCs. This TCR was sampled from a woman aged 40 to 50 in good health. Some clones in this sample may be carry-over from other donors' samples. The CDR3 sequence: CASSQSASQKEQFF. The CDR3 nucleotides read TGCGCCAGCAGCCAGTCCGCTAGCCAGAAGGAGCAGTTCTTC.